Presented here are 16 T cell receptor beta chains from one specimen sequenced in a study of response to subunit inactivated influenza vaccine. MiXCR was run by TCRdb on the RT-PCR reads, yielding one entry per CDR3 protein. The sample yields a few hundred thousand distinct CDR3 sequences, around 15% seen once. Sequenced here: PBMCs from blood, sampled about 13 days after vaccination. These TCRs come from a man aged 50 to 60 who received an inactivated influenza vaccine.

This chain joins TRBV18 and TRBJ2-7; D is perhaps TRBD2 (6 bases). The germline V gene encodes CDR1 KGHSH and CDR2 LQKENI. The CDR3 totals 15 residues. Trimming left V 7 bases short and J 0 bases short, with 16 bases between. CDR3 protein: CASFSGVASSYEQYF. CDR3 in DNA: TGTGCCAGCTTTTCGGGGGTAGCAAGCTCCTACGAGCAGTACTTC. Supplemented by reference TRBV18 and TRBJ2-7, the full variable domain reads NAGVMQNPRHLVRRRGQEARLRCSPMKGHSHVYWYRQLPEEGLKFMVYLQKENIIDESGMPKERFSAEFPKEGPSILRIQQVVRGDSAAYFCASFSGVASSYEQYFGPGTRLTVT.

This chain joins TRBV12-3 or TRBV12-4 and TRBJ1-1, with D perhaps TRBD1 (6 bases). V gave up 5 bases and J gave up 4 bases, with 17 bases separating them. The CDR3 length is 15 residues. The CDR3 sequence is CASSELPQGFTEAFF. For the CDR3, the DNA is TGTGCCAGCAGTGAGTTGCCACAGGGATTCACTGAAGCTTTCTTT.

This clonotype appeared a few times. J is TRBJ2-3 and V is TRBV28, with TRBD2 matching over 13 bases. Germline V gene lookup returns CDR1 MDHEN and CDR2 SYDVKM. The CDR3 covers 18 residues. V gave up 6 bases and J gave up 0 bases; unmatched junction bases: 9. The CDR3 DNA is TGTGCCAGCAGCATCTCCGGACTAGCGGGAGCTAGCACAGATACGCAGTATTTT. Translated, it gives CASSISGLAGASTDTQYF.

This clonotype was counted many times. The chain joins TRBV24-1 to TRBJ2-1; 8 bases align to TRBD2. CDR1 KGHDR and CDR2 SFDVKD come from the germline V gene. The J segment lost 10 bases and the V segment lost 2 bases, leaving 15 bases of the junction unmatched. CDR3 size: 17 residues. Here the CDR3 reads CATSDSTAGGLPREQFF. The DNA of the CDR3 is TGTGCCACCAGTGATTCCACTGCGGGAGGTTTACCAAGGGAGCAGTTCTTC.

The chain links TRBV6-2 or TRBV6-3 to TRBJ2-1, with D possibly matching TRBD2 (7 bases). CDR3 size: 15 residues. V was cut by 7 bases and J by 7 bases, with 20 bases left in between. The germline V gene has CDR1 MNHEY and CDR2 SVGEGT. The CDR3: CASKGTGTTVNEQFF. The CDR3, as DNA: TGTGCCAGCAAGGGTACAGGGACTACGGTAAATGAGCAGTTCTTC.

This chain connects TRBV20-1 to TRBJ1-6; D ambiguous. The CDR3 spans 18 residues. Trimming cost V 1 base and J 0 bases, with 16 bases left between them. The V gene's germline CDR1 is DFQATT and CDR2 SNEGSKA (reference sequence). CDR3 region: CSARGERGELSYNSPLHF. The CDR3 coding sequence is TGCAGTGCTAGAGGCGAACGCGGGGAGCTCTCCTATAATTCACCCCTCCACTTT.

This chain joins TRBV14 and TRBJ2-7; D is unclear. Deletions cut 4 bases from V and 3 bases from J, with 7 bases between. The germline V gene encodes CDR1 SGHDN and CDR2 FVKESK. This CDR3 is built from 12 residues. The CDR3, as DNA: TGTGCCAGCAGCCTAGAATTCTACGAGCAGTACTTC. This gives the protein CASSLEFYEQYF.

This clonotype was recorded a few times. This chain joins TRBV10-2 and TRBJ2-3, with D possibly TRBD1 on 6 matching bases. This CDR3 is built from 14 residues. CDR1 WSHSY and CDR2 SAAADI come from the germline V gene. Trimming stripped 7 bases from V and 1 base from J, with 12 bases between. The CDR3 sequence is CASTVGAGTDTQYF. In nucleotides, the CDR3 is TGCGCCAGCACCGTGGGGGCAGGCACAGATACGCAGTATTTT.

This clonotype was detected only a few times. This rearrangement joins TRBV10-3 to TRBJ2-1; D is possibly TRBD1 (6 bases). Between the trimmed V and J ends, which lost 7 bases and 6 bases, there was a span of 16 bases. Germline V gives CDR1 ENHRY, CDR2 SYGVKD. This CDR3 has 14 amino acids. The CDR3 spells CAINPQGRGNEQFF. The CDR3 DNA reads TGTGCCATCAATCCTCAGGGCAGGGGCAATGAGCAGTTCTTC.

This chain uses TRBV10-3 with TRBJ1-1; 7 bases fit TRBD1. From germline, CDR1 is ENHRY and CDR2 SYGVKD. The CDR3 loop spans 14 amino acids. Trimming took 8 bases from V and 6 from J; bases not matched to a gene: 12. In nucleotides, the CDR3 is TGTGCCATCTCGCAGGGGGTGGACTTCCCTGAAGCTTTCTTT. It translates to CAISQGVDFPEAFF.

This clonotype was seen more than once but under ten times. The CDR3 nucleotides read TGTGCCAGCAGCTTAGTTTGGCAGGACAATGAGCAGTTCTTC. This translates into CASSLVWQDNEQFF. This chain links TRBV7-2 with TRBJ2-1; D is unresolved. The V end lost 1 base, the J end lost 5 bases, and 9 bases lay between the germline ends. This CDR3 region has 14 residues. CDR1 is SGHTA and CDR2 is FQGNSA in the germline V gene.

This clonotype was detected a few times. The CDR3 DNA is TGTGCCAGTAGCGGGACAGCTAGAGATGGCTACACCTTC. This sequence encodes CASSGTARDGYTF. The V call is TRBV19, the J call TRBJ1-2; 7 nucleotides match TRBD1. The germline gives CDR1 LNHDA, CDR2 SQIVND (reference sequence). The CDR3 length is 13 residues. Trimming removed 6 bases from V and 6 bases from J; junction bases left unmatched: 7. Drawing the rest from reference TRBV19 and TRBJ1-2, the complete variable domain is DGGITQSPKYLFRKEGQNVTLSCEQNLNHDAMYWYRQDPGQGLRLIYYSQIVNDFQKGDIAEGYSVSREKKESFPLTVTSAQKNPTAFYLCASSGTARDGYTFGSGTRLTVV.

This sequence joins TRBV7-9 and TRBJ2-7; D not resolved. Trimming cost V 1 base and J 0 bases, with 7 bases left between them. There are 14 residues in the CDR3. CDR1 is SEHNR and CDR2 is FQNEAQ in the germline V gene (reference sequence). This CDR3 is CASSLDFSSYEQYF. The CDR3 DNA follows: TGTGCCAGCAGCTTAGACTTCTCCTCCTACGAGCAGTACTTC.

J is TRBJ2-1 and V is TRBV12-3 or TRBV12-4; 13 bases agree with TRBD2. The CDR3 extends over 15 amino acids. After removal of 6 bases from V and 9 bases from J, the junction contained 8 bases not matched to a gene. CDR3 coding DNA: TGTGCCAGCAGCCAACTAGCGGGAGGGCTTAGTGAGCAGTTCTTC. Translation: CASSQLAGGLSEQFF.

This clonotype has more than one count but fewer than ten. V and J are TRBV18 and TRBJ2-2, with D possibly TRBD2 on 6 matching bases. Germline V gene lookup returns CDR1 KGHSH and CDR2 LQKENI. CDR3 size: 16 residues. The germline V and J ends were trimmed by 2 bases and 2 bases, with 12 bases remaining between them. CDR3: CASSPIGLPNTGELFF. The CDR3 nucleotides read TGTGCCAGCTCACCAATTGGACTACCAAACACCGGGGAGCTGTTTTTT.

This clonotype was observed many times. CDR3 bases: TGTGCCAGCAGCTTGCTAGCGGGAGGAGCCCTCGAGCAGTACTTC. This gives the protein CASSLLAGGALEQYF. The chain has TRBV7-2 and TRBJ2-7; 11 bases agree with TRBD2. This CDR3 spans 15 amino acids. Germline V gives CDR1 SGHTA, CDR2 FQGNSA. Trimming at V came to 3 bases and at J to 6 bases, leaving 7 bases not matched to a gene.